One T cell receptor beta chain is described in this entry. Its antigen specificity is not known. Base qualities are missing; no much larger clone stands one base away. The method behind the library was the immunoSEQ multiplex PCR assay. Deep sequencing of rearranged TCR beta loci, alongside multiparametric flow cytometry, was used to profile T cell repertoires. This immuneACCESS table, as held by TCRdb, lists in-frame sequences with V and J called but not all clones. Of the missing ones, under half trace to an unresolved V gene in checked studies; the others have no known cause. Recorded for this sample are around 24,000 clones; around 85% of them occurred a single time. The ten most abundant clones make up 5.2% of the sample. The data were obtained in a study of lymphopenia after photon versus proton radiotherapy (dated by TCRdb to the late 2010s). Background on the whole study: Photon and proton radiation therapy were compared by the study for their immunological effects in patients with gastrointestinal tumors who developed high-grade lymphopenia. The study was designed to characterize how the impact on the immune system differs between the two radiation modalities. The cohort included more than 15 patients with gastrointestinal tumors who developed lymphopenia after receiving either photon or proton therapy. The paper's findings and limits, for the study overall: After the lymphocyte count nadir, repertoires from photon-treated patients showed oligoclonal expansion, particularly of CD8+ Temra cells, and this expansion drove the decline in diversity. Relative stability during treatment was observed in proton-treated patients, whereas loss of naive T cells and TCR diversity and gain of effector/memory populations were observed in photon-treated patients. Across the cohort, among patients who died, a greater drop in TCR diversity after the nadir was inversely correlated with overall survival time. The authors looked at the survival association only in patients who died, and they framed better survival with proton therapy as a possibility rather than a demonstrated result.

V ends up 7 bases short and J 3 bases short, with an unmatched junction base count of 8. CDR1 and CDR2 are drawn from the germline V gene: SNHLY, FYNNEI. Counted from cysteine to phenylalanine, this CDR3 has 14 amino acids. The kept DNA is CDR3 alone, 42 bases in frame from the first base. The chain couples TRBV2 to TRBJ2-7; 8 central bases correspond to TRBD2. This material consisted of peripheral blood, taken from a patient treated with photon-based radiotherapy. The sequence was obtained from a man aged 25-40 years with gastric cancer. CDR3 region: CASKTSGGFYEQYF. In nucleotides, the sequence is TGTGCCAGCAAAACTAGCGGTGGTTTCTACGAGCAGTACTTC.